These 19 T cell receptor beta chains share one sample of origin, sequenced in a study of Ad26.COV2.S vaccination and SARS-CoV-2 variants. The treatment: some 20 received Ad26.COV2.S at low or high dose, single or two shots; about 5 received placebo; per-sample allocation not given. Sampling happened 63 days after the first vaccine or placebo injection. Data came from immunoSEQ multiplex PCR; TCRdb stores just in-frame clones and leaves some out. The table records roughly 400,000 clones, around nine tenths of them present only once. The sequencing here drew on peripheral blood, taken in a trial of Ad26.COV2.S vaccine versus placebo. These receptors were obtained from a person aged 18 to 65 who received the Ad26.COV2.S COVID-19 vaccine or a placebo.

The rearrangement uses TRBV15 and TRBJ2-1; TRBD1 matches at 12 bases. The CDR3 sequence is 15 residues long. V lost 4 bases and J lost 8; bases outside the gene matches: 6. From germline, CDR1 is LNHNV and CDR2 YYDKDF (reference sequence). The CDR3 sequence is CATSNRDRGPDEQFF. The CDR3 DNA follows: TGTGCCACCAGCAACCGGGACAGGGGGCCCGATGAGCAGTTCTTC.

The V call is TRBV7-8, the J call TRBJ1-6, with D tentatively TRBD1 (6 bases). V was clipped by 4 bases and J by 9 bases, with 13 bases between them. The germline CDR1 and CDR2 sequences are SGHVS and FQNEAQ. This CDR3 is 14 amino acids long. This chain's CDR3 is CASSSRDISSPLHF. As DNA, the CDR3 is TGTGCCAGCAGCTCCCGGGACATAAGTTCACCCCTCCACTTT.

The V and J genes are TRBV6-6 and TRBJ1-4; D is possibly TRBD1 (6 bases). CDR3 length: 16 amino acids. The germline gives CDR1 MNHNY, CDR2 SVGAGI (reference sequence). V lost 9 bases to trimming and J lost 5 bases, with 22 bases between them. CDR3 DNA sequence: TGTGCCAGTCATAGGGGGGAAAGGAGAGGGAATGAAAAACTGTTTTTT. Protein: CASHRGERRGNEKLFF.

This sequence joins TRBV19 and TRBJ1-2; D gene ambiguous. The CDR3 contains 13 residues. Germline CDR1 LNHDA, CDR2 SQIVND (reference sequence). V was clipped by 3 bases and J by 4 bases, with 9 bases between them. The CDR3 is CASSMWAGYGYTF. The DNA of the CDR3 is TGTGCCAGTAGTATGTGGGCAGGCTATGGCTACACCTTC.

The rearrangement links TRBV6-2 or TRBV6-3 to TRBJ2-1; 10 nucleotides align to TRBD2. With 5 bases clipped from V and 8 bases from J, the junction kept 3 bases outside the gene matches. CDR1 is MNHEY and CDR2 is SVGEGT in the germline V gene. CDR3 size: 13 residues. This CDR3 is CASSTGTSDEQFF. The DNA for the CDR3 is TGTGCCAGCAGTACCGGGACTAGCGATGAGCAGTTCTTC.

The chain carries TRBV19 and TRBJ1-2; no clear D. Trimming removed 7 bases from V and 5 bases from J, with 14 bases in between. The germline gives CDR1 LNHDA, CDR2 SQIVND (reference sequence). The CDR3 is 13 amino acids. CDR3 region: CASTGGPSYGYTF. The CDR3 bases are TGTGCCAGTACCGGTGGGCCCTCGTATGGCTACACCTTC.

The V gene is TRBV2, the J gene TRBJ2-2, with 7 bases matching TRBD2. J lost 6 bases, V lost 2 bases, and 9 bases had no gene match. This CDR3 spans 16 amino acids. Germline V CDR1 and CDR2: SNHLY, FYNNEI. The DNA of the CDR3 is TGTGCCAGCAGTGAAAGAGGAGTGGGAGGGTCCGGGGAGCTGTTTTTT. Residues: CASSERGVGGSGELFF.

V and J are TRBV7-8 and TRBJ2-5; no clear D gene. The V gene's germline CDR1 is SGHVS and CDR2 FQNEAQ. The V end lost 4 bases, the J end lost 1 base, and 1 base lay between the germline ends. The CDR3 has 11 amino acids. Written as DNA, the CDR3 is TGTGCCAGCAGCTCCCAAGAGACCCAGTACTTC. It is translated as CASSSQETQYF.

The chain employs TRBV10-1 and TRBJ2-7; 10 nucleotides agree with TRBD2. Germline CDR1 WNHNN, CDR2 SYGVQD (reference sequence). The V gene end was trimmed by 2 bases and the J gene end by 3 bases; junction bases not matched to a gene: 4. The CDR3 is 15 amino acids. CDR3 coding DNA: TGCGCCAGCAGTGAGGGGGCTAGCGGGAGCTACGAGCAGTACTTC. Encoded protein: CASSEGASGSYEQYF.

The table lists this clone with a few counts. The V gene is TRBV6-5, the J gene TRBJ2-2; 8 nucleotides align to TRBD1. V was clipped by 6 bases and J by 3 bases; unmatched bases: 6. CDR1 is MNHEY and CDR2 is SVGAGI in the germline V gene. The CDR3 extends over 15 amino acids. CDR3 DNA: TGTGCCAGCAGAACCGGGACAGGAGACACCGGGGAGCTGTTTTTT. This translates into CASRTGTGDTGELFF.

The J gene is TRBJ1-2, the V gene TRBV4-1, with D perhaps TRBD1 (5 bases). The germline V gene encodes CDR1 MGHRA and CDR2 YSYEKL. Trimming left V 1 base short and J 4 bases short, with 13 bases between. The CDR3 runs 15 residues. Here the CDR3 reads CASSQGAQGSYGYTF. CDR3 DNA sequence: TGCGCCAGCAGCCAAGGAGCCCAGGGCAGCTATGGCTACACCTTC.

The J gene is TRBJ1-4, the V gene TRBV5-5; D perhaps matches TRBD1 (5 bases). V was pared by 2 bases and J by 3 bases, with 11 bases between. The CDR3 sequence is 15 residues long. Germline CDR1 SGHKS, CDR2 YYEKEE (reference sequence). CDR3 DNA sequence: TGTGCCAGCAGCTTAGAGGGGCTGGCTAATGAAAAACTGTTTTTT. Its protein is CASSLEGLANEKLFF.

This rearrangement joins TRBV3-1 (or the pseudogene TRBV3-2) to TRBJ2-5; D not resolved. The CDR3 covers 14 residues. Trimming removed 0 bases at V and 5 bases at J, with 10 bases between. CDR1 is LGHDT and CDR2 is YNNKEL in the germline V gene (reference sequence). The CDR3 DNA sequence: TGTGCCAGCAGCCAAGATCGCTGGCACGAGACCCAGTACTTC. This encodes CASSQDRWHETQYF.

The gene calls are TRBV30 and TRBJ2-7, with D possibly being TRBD1 or TRBD2 (6 bases each). CDR3 length equals 15 residues. Trimming took off 3 bases at V and 2 bases at J, with 17 bases between the two ends. Germline loops: CDR1 GTSNPN, CDR2 SVGIG (reference sequence). The CDR3 reads CAWSHVGGSPYEQYF. Here the CDR3 DNA reads TGTGCCTGGAGCCACGTAGGGGGGTCCCCCTACGAGCAGTACTTC.

The V gene is TRBV6-2 or TRBV6-3, the J gene TRBJ1-2, with D tentatively TRBD1 (5 bases). The V end lost 5 bases, the J end lost 4 bases, and 17 bases lay between the germline ends. Germline CDR1 and CDR2: MNHEY and SVGEGT. The CDR3 spans 15 residues. The CDR3 coding sequence is TGTGCCAGCAGTCAACTTAGGGACCCCAGCTATGGCTACACCTTC. Its translation is CASSQLRDPSYGYTF.

The rearrangement joins TRBV30 to TRBJ1-4; weak D call: TRBD1 (5 bases). V lost 6 bases and J 3 bases, leaving 11 bases between the germline ends. CDR1 and CDR2 (germline): GTSNPN, SVGIG (reference sequence). This CDR3 has 13 residues. The CDR3 protein is CACSQAPNEKLFF. DNA of the CDR3: TGTGCCTGTTCACAGGCGCCTAATGAAAAACTGTTTTTT.

CDR3 nucleotide sequence: TGTGCCAGCAGCCGGGACAGGGGTATCAACACCGGGGAGCTGTTTTTT. Protein product: CASSRDRGINTGELFF. The chain recombines TRBV7-9 with TRBJ2-2; 10 bases line up with TRBD1. The CDR3 totals 16 residues. With V trimmed by 5 bases and J by 2 bases, 5 bases remained unmatched. CDR1 SEHNR and CDR2 FQNEAQ come from the germline V gene (reference sequence).

This rearrangement joins TRBV7-9 to TRBJ2-7; D unresolved. Germline V gene lookup returns CDR1 SEHNR and CDR2 FQNEAQ (reference sequence). This CDR3 has 14 amino acids. With 5 bases removed from V and 5 bases from J, the gap between germline ends came to 16 bases. The CDR3 here is CASSTAAVGDEQYF. The DNA for the CDR3 is TGTGCCAGCAGCACGGCCGCGGTTGGGGACGAGCAGTACTTC.

The rearrangement joins TRBV6-1 to TRBJ2-1, with TRBD2 matching over 8 bases. V was pared by 7 bases and J by 5 bases, with 10 bases of the junction left unmatched. Per the germline V gene, CDR1 is MNHNS and CDR2 is SASEGT. The CDR3 is 15 amino acids. This CDR3 reads CASTTWTSQNNEQFF. CDR3 bases: TGTGCCAGCACGACCTGGACTAGCCAAAACAATGAGCAGTTCTTC.